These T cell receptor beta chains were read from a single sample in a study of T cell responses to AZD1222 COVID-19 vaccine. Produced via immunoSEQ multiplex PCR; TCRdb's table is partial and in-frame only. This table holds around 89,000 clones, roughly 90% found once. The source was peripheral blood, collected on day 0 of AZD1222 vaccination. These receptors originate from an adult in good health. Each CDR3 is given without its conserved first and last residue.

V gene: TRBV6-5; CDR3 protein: ASRSEPANYGYT
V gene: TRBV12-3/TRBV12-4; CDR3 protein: ASSSQRNQPQH
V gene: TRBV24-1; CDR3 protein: ATSDSRSGNTIY
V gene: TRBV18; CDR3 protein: ASSEGPGTEAF
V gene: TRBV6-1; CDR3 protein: ASSAPRSSYNSPLH
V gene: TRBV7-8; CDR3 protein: ASSQSGQWGNEQF
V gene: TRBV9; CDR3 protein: ASSTGQEYSPLH
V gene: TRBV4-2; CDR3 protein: ASSQEVVRPGLGNTGELF
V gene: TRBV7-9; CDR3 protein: ASSLGPDAIY
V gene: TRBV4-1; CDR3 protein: ASSPSQGGGRGYT
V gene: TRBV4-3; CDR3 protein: ASSQEVMRREAF
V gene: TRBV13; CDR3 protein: ASSLGHESSYGYT
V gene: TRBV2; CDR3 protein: ATADRGNTIY
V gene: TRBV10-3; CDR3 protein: AISEQVRVLEEQY
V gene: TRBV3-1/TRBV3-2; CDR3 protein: ASSQDRRNTEAF
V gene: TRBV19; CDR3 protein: ASSNPNTGELF
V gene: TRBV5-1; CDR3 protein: ASSLHGQGSYEQY
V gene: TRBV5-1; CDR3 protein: ASSLGQQRISNEKLF
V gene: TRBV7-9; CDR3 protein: ASSKGQRMEYGYT
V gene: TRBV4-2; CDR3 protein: ASSQDSPYEQY
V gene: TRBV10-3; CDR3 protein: AISESPGRGQPQH
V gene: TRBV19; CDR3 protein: ASSMLGGGTTDTQY
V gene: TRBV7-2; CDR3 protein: ASSLGGPAVSYEQY
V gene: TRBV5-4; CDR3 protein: ASSRDSHEQY
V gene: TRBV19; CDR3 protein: ASSLRETGARGEKLF
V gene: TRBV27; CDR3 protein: ASSLKDSTEAF
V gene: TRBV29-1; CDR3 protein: SVEKGFGETQY
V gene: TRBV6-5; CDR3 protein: ASSKELETQY
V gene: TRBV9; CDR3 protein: ASSSRTGEGFGYT
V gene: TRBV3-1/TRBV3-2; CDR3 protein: ASSHGTGYQPQH